This T cell receptor beta chain is drawn from a study of control samples from healthy donors and cancer patients. TCRdb keeps only in-frame clones here, not all; method: immunoSEQ multiplex PCR. The sample includes about 170,000 clones, just over 90% of them seen just once. The clonotype comes from an older woman in good health. The material sequenced was blood.

DNA of the CDR3: TGCAGCGTTGATTCCGATCCCAGGGGCATGAGGGTCACTGAAGCTTTCTTT. It yields the protein CSVDSDPRGMRVTEAFF. This sequence joins TRBV29-1 and TRBJ1-1, with TRBD1 as a possible D gene (6 bases). Per germline, CDR1 SQVTM and CDR2 ANQGSEA. V lost 3 bases and J lost 4, with 24 bases in between. CDR3 size: 17 residues.